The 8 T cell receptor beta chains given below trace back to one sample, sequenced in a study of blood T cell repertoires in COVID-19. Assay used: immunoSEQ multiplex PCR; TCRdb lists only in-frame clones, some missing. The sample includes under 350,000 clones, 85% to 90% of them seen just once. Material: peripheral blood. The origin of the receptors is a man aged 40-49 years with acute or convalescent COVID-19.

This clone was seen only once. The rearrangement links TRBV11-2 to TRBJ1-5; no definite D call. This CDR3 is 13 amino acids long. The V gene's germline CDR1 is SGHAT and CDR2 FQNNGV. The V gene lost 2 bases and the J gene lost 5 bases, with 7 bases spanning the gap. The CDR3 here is CASSLSLDQPQHF. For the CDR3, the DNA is TGTGCCAGCAGCTTAAGCCTGGATCAGCCCCAGCATTTT.

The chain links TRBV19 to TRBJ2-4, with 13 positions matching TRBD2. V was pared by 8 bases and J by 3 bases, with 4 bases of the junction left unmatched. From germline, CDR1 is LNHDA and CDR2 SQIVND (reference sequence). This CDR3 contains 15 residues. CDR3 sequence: CASCGLAGVKNIQYF. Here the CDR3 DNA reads TGTGCCAGTTGCGGACTAGCGGGGGTCAAAAACATTCAGTACTTC.

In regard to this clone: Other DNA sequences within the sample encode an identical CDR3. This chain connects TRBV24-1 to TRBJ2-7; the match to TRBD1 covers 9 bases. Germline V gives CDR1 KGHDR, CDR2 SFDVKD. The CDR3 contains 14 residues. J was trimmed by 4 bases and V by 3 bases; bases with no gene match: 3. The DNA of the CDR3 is TGTGCCACCAGTGATGGACAGGGGTCGTACGAGCAGTACTTC. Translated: CATSDGQGSYEQYF.

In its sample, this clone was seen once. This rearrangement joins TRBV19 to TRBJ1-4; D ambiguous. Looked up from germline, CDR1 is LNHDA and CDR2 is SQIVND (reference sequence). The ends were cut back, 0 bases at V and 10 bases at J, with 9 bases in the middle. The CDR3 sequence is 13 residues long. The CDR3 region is CASSIDPSGKLFF. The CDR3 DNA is TGTGCCAGTAGTATAGATCCCTCCGGAAAACTGTTTTTT.

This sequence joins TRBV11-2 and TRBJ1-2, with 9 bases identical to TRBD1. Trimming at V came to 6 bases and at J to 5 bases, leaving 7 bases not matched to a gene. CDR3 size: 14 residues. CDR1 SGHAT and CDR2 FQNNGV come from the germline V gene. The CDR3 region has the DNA TGTGCCAGCAGGACCTGGACAGGGGATTATGGCTACACCTTC. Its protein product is CASRTWTGDYGYTF.

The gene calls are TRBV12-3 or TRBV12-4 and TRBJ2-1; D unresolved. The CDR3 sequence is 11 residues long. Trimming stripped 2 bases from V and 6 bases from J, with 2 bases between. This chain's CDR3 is CASSLLNEQFF. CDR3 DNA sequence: TGTGCCAGCAGTTTACTCAATGAGCAGTTCTTC.

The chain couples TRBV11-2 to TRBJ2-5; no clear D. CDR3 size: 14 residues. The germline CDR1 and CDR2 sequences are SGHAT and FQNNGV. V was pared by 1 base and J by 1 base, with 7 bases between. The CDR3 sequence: CASSLGYPQETQYF. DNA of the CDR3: TGTGCCAGCAGCTTAGGCTACCCCCAAGAGACCCAGTACTTC.

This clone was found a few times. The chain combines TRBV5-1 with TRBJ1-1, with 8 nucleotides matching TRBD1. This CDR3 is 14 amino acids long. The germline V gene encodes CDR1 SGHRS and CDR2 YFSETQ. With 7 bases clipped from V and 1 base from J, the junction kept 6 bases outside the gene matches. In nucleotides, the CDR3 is TGCGCCAGCGGGAAGACAGGGGCGAACACTGAAGCTTTCTTT. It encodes CASGKTGANTEAFF.